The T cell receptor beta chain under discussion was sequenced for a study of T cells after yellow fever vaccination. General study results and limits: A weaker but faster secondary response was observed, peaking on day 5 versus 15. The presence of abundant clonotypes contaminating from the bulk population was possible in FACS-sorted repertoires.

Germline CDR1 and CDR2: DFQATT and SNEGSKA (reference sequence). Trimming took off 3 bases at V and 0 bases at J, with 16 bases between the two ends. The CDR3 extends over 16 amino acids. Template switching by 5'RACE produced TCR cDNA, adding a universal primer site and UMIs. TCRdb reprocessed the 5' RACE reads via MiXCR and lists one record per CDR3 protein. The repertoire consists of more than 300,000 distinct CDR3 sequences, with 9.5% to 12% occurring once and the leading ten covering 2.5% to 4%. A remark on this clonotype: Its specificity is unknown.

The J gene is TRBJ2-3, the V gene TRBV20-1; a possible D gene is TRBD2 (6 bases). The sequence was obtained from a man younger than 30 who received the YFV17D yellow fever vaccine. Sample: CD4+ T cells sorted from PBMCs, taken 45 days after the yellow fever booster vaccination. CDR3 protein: CSASSPRRGSTDTQYF. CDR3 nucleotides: TGCAGTGCTAGTTCTCCGCGTCGGGGGAGCACAGATACGCAGTATTTT.